A single sample is the source of the 12 T cell receptor beta chains below, sequenced in a study of T cell repertoires in cytomegalovirus infection. Their antigens remain unidentified. TCRdb re-analysed the reads in MiXCR, keeping a single row per CDR3 protein. Of about 350,000 distinct CDR3 sequences in the sample, approximately 35% are singletons; the top ten hold approximately 13%. This specimen was cultured PBMCs, taken from culture after CMV antigen stimulation. These receptors were taken from a human donor in good health (CMV status not recorded). Some clones in this sample may be carry-over from other donors' samples.

The chain couples TRBV12-3 or TRBV12-4 to TRBJ1-1, with TRBD1 identical over 7 bases. The CDR3 extends over 14 amino acids. With V trimmed by 4 bases and J by 5 bases, 7 bases remained unmatched. CDR3 amino acids: CASSSDDRATEAFF. The CDR3 DNA follows: TGTGCCAGCAGTTCAGACGACAGGGCGACTGAAGCTTTCTTT.

This chain connects TRBV7-9 to TRBJ1-2; perhaps TRBD1 as D (5 bases). CDR1 and CDR2 from the germline V gene are SEHNR and FQNEAQ (reference sequence). Deletions cut 3 bases from V and 3 bases from J, with 14 bases between. This CDR3 is 15 amino acids long. CDR3 bases: TGTGCCAGCAGCTTTCAGGACACGAACTACTATGGCTACACCTTC. Protein: CASSFQDTNYYGYTF. Filled out from reference TRBV7-9 and TRBJ1-2, the complete variable domain reads DTGVSQNPRHKITKRGQNVTFRCDPISEHNRLYWYRQTLGQGPEFLTYFQNEAQLEKSRLLSDRFSAERPKGSFSTLEIQRTEQGDSAMYLCASSFQDTNYYGYTFGSGTRLTVV.

This clonotype was seen only a few times. The chain is built from TRBV7-8 and TRBJ2-7, with 9 bases lining up with TRBD1. Germline lookup yields CDR1 SGHVS and CDR2 FQNEAQ. The CDR3 sequence is 14 residues long. V shed 4 bases, J shed 6 bases, and the junction held 7 bases outside the gene matches. The CDR3 DNA is TGTGCCAGCAGCTCCAGATCGGGACAGGGCGAGCAGTACGTC. It is translated as CASSSRSGQGEQYV.

This clonotype has more than one count but fewer than ten. V gene TRBV7-3 combines with J gene TRBJ2-1; 15 bases map to TRBD2. This CDR3 has 19 amino acids. V trimming: 0 bases; J trimming: 2 bases; junction bases outside the gene matches: 5. Germline CDR1 SGHTA, CDR2 FQGTGA. The CDR3 here is CASSLTGLAGGFTYNEQFF. For the CDR3, the DNA is TGTGCCAGCAGCTTAACGGGACTAGCGGGAGGATTCACCTACAATGAGCAGTTCTTC.

The V gene is TRBV6-2 or TRBV6-3, the J gene TRBJ1-1, with D possibly TRBD1 on 5 matching bases. Trimming pared 0 bases from V and 10 bases from J, leaving 9 bases between. CDR3 length: 12 residues. Germline loops: CDR1 MNHEY, CDR2 SVGEGT. The CDR3 is CASSYSWQGAFF. CDR3 DNA: TGTGCCAGCAGTTACTCGTGGCAGGGAGCTTTCTTT.

This clonotype has at least ten counts. This chain uses TRBV12-3 or TRBV12-4 with TRBJ1-5; D is unclear. The length of the CDR3 is 15 residues. The V gene lost 3 bases and the J gene lost 0 bases, with 9 bases spanning the gap. The DNA of the CDR3 is TGTGCCAGCAGTTTGGGCGGTTATAGCAATCAGCCCCAGCATTTT. Its translation is CASSLGGYSNQPQHF.

Details on this clonotype: A single base separates this from a much larger clone, so it may be a read error. V and J are TRBV28 and TRBJ1-5; D gene unclear. CDR1 MDHEN and CDR2 SYDVKM come from the germline V gene. The CDR3 extends over 17 amino acids. The V end lost 9 bases, the J end lost 2 bases, and 23 bases lay between the germline ends. This chain's CDR3 is CARSPLIEYTGNQPQHF. CDR3 nucleotide sequence: TGTGCCAGGAGCCCGCTTATAGAGTATACAGGCAATCAGCCCCAGCATTTT.

This clonotype was counted ten times or more. The chain joins TRBV19 to TRBJ1-5; D is perhaps TRBD1 (5 bases). This CDR3 has 16 amino acids. Germline V gene lookup returns CDR1 LNHDA and CDR2 SQIVND (reference sequence). V dropped 1 base and J dropped 11 bases, with 21 bases sitting between them. The CDR3 sequence is CASSIAKTDPGGAQHF. The CDR3 DNA sequence: TGTGCCAGTAGTATAGCTAAGACGGACCCCGGGGGAGCCCAGCATTTT.

The rearrangement links TRBV12-5 to TRBJ2-5; D is unresolved. The length of the CDR3 is 15 residues. Trimming stripped 0 bases from V and 2 bases from J, with 10 bases between. Germline V gene lookup returns CDR1 LGHNT and CDR2 FRNRAP. This chain's CDR3 is CASGLVLRQQETQYF. CDR3 bases: TGTGCTAGTGGTTTGGTACTGAGGCAGCAAGAGACCCAGTACTTC.

This clonotype was detected only a few times. This chain uses TRBV6-5 with TRBJ2-5, with 9 bases aligning to TRBD2. The germline CDR1 and CDR2 sequences are MNHEY and SVGAGI. This CDR3 region has 15 residues. With V trimmed by 2 bases and J by 4 bases, 5 bases remained unmatched. The CDR3 sequence: CASSYTALAGETQYF. In DNA form, the CDR3 reads TGTGCCAGCAGTTACACGGCACTAGCGGGAGAGACCCAGTACTTC.

This clonotype has ten or more counts. The chain uses TRBV7-8 and TRBJ2-7; no clear D. The germline CDR1 and CDR2 sequences are SGHVS and FQNEAQ. The CDR3 is made up of 18 amino acids. The ends were cut back, 1 base at V and 2 bases at J, with 21 bases in the middle. The CDR3 bases are TGTGCCAGCAGCTTAGGGGTAATTCGGATATTTAAAGCCTACGAGCAGTACTTC. This codes for CASSLGVIRIFKAYEQYF.

This clonotype was seen ten or more times. The gene calls are TRBV7-6 and TRBJ2-2; perhaps D is TRBD1 or TRBD2 (6 bases each). This CDR3 comprises 14 residues. Germline CDR1 SGHVS, CDR2 FNYEAQ. Trimming took off 5 bases at V and 4 bases at J, with 11 bases between the two ends. The CDR3 sequence is CASSLGGSTGELFF. The CDR3 DNA is TGTGCCAGCAGCCTAGGGGGGTCCACCGGGGAGCTGTTTTTT.